The clone carrying this T cell receptor (beta chain) appeared a few times. A second PCR of 7 to 11 cycles used a sample-barcoded 5' primer and a J-beta primer mix. TCRdb ran MiXCR on the 5' RACE reads and lists one entry per CDR3 protein. The repertoire holds around 1.7 million distinct CDR3 sequences, with 28% as singletons. Trimming shortened V by 5 bases and J by 4 bases, and 7 bases separated the two germline ends. Germline V gene sequence: CDR1 SGHAT, CDR2 FQDESV (reference sequence). This CDR3 contains 12 residues. This entry comes from a study of blood T cells in healthy people across ages. Sequenced: blood. V is TRBV11-1 and J is TRBJ2-3; D remains ambiguous. This receptor was obtained from a woman aged 25 to 39 in good health. The CDR3 reads CASSHGSDTQYF. CDR3 sequence (DNA): TGTGCCAGCAGCCACGGCTCAGATACGCAGTATTTT.